Listed below are T cell receptor beta chains from one sample, sequenced in a study of T cells in Graves' hyperthyroidism and ophthalmopathy. TCRdb fed the multiplex PCR reads into MiXCR, producing one record per CDR3 protein. The table has a few hundred thousand distinct CDR3 sequences, about 15% seen once; the top ten hold more than 4.5%. Sequencing used blood. The receptors stem from a woman in her 30s with Graves' hyperthyroidism that later progressed to Graves' ophthalmopathy. Each CDR3 is given with its conserved first and last residue.

V gene,J gene,CDR3 protein
TRBV14,TRBJ2-6,CASSQDLQGAGANVLTF
TRBV18,TRBJ1-6,CASSPQATDNSPLHF
TRBV11-2,TRBJ2-7,CASSLAGRMLSYEQYF
TRBV20-1,TRBJ2-7,CSASPAGSSYEQYF
TRBV7-2,TRBJ2-3,CASSSNLAVPSTDTQYF
TRBV18,TRBJ1-6,CASSPEEVPGSPLHF
TRBV29-1,TRBJ2-7,CSVEASGRGSYEQYF
TRBV5-1,TRBJ2-5,CASSFPQSRGQEVLQETQYF
TRBV11-2,TRBJ2-2,CASSLGLWGTGATGELFF
TRBV6-1,TRBJ2-3,CASSPGRQGRTDTQYF
TRBV3-1,TRBJ2-7,CASSPEGTFYEQYF
TRBV19,TRBJ2-7,CASSLGNYEQYF
TRBV19,TRBJ1-2,CASSMDQGIYGYTF
TRBV6-1,TRBJ2-1,CAAKPTASSYNEQFF
TRBV2,TRBJ1-1,CASTRGGTGATEAFF
TRBV6-1,TRBJ1-3,CASRDSISGNTIYF
TRBV27,TRBJ2-3,CASSLYGSKDTQYF
TRBV27,TRBJ1-1,CASSLRDNSEAFF
TRBV6-1,TRBJ1-6,CASSPDRGFYNSPLHF
TRBV6-1,TRBJ2-7,CASSDGSTYEQYF
TRBV11-2,TRBJ2-7,CASRQRDSYEQYF
TRBV19,TRBJ1-5,CASSIELGFGYSNQPQHF
TRBV20-1,TRBJ1-1,CSARTLGGGSTEAFF
TRBV11-3,TRBJ1-1,CASSLVSPTEAFF
TRBV20-1,TRBJ2-1,CSAIQTGTGGEQFF
TRBV28,TRBJ2-2,CASKTGRAHTGELFF
TRBV20-1,TRBJ2-1,CSARGGSNNEQFF
TRBV20-1,TRBJ2-3,CSKLAGSDTQYF
TRBV20-1,TRBJ2-3,CSARREGDTQYF
TRBV20-1,TRBJ2-3,CSVASGTGITDTQYF
TRBV29-1,TRBJ2-2,CSVEFAGEPGELFF
TRBV12-3/TRBV12-4,TRBJ1-3,CASSSTGGTGNTIYF
TRBV29-1,TRBJ2-4,CSVGKGFILAKNIQYF
TRBV20-1,TRBJ2-2,CSAEGQGRTNTGELFF
TRBV5-1,TRBJ1-1,CASSLIRQGASNTEAFF
TRBV3-1,TRBJ2-1,CASSQAGGPGNEQFF
TRBV12-3/TRBV12-4,TRBJ1-4,CASSRERRTNEKLFF
TRBV10-1,TRBJ2-1,CASSEPESSYNEQFF
TRBV4-3,TRBJ2-3,CASSQELYIGQYF
TRBV4-1,TRBJ2-7,CASSQGEAGDYRNEQYF
TRBV28,TRBJ1-1,CASHRTDTEAFF
TRBV7-2,TRBJ2-7,CASSFGPYEQYF
TRBV12-3/TRBV12-4,TRBJ1-3,CASSQEDTIYF
TRBV20-1,TRBJ2-6,CSAWSPSGANVLTF
TRBV6-1,TRBJ1-6,CASSDGGQGPYNSPLHF
TRBV5-1,TRBJ1-2,CASSLAGGTEGGYTF
TRBV30,TRBJ2-7,CAWSPGGSYEQYF
TRBV20-1,TRBJ2-7,CSAREETYEQYF
TRBV12-3/TRBV12-4,TRBJ2-5,CASSFYETQYF
TRBV6-1,TRBJ1-2,CASNPGQGAYYGYTF
TRBV11-3,TRBJ2-1,CASSGGQPNEQFF
TRBV3-1,TRBJ2-7,CASSPTSGSFEQYF
TRBV12-3/TRBV12-4,TRBJ2-5,CASSFIAGGPRETQYF